These T cell receptor beta chains were read from a single sample in a study of control samples from healthy donors and cancer patients. Data came from immunoSEQ multiplex PCR; TCRdb stores just in-frame clones and leaves some out. The sample consists of about 130,000 clones, roughly 84% of them appearing once. Input material: blood. The receptors come from a man between 45 and 60 years old in good health. The CDR3 runs from the conserved cysteine through the conserved F or W. D genes are given only for firm matches.

J gene	D gene	V gene	CDR3 DNA	CDR3 protein
TRBJ1-1	-	TRBV10-3	TGTGCCATCAGTGAGGGAAGGGCCTCTGTGAACACTGAAGCTTTCTTT	CAISEGRASVNTEAFF
TRBJ1-2	-	TRBV7-9	TGTGCCAGCAGCTTAGGTCGGGTTTTGAACTATGGCTACACCTTC	CASSLGRVLNYGYTF
TRBJ2-3	TRBD1	TRBV18	TGTGCCGGACAGGGAGGAACAGATACGCAGTATTTT	CAGQGGTDTQYF
TRBJ1-6	-	TRBV3-1/TRBV3-2	TGTGCCAGCAGCCAAGACACAGGACCCCCTCATATCGGGAATTCACCCCTCCACTTT	CASSQDTGPPHIGNSPLHF
TRBJ2-1	-	TRBV28	TGTGCCAGCACCCCTGGGGGGTTGAGTAATGAGCAGTTCTTC	CASTPGGLSNEQFF
TRBJ2-2	-	TRBV7-3	TGTGCCAGCAGCTTAACGCCACCCGACGGAGCCGGGGAGCTGTTTTTT	CASSLTPPDGAGELFF
TRBJ1-5	-	TRBV4-2	TGTGCCAGCAGCCAAGGGAGGTTAGGCAATCAGCCCCAGCATTTT	CASSQGRLGNQPQHF
TRBJ1-2	-	TRBV20-1	TGCAGTGCTAGTGAACCGAGCTCCTATGGCTACACCTTC	CSASEPSSYGYTF
TRBJ2-7	TRBD1	TRBV5-5	TGTGCCAGCAGCCGTCTCTCCGCCACGACAGGGCCACCCTACGAGCAGTACTTC	CASSRLSATTGPPYEQYF
TRBJ1-1	-	TRBV14	TGTGCCATCCTAGAAGCTTTCTTT	CAILEAFF